This T cell receptor (beta chain) was identified in a study of T-cell reconstitution after alpha-beta-depleted transplantation in children. Concerning this clonotype: Being one base from a much bigger clone, this may be a read error.

Unique molecular identifiers were incorporated during preparation of the TCRbeta library. TCRdb reprocessed the PCR reads with MiXCR, giving one entry per CDR3 protein. Here the sample spans 420,000 or so distinct CDR3 sequences, roughly 10% being singletons. Germline CDR1 and CDR2: MNHEY and SVGEGT. The CDR3 is made up of 13 amino acids. The genes are TRBV6-2 or TRBV6-3 and TRBJ2-2; 7 nucleotides match TRBD1. The sample in question was PBMCs from the stem cell graft donor, obtained from the stem cell graft. This receptor was identified in a human donor who donated a stem cell graft to a child with acute myeloid leukemia. CDR3 sequence (DNA): TGTGCCAGTGGGGGACAGAACCCCGGGGAGCTGTTTTTT. It specifies CASGGQNPGELFF.